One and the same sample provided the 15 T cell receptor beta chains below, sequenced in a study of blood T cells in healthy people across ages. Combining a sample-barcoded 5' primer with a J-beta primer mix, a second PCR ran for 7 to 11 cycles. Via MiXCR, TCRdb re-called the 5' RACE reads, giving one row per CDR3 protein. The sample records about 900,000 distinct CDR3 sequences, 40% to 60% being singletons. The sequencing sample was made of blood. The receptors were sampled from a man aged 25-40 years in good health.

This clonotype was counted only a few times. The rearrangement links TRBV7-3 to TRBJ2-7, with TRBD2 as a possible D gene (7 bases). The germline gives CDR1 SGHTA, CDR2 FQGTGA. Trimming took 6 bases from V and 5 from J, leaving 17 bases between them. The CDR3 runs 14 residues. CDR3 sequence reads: CASSPGRGYHEQYF. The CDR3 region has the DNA TGTGCCAGCAGTCCTGGGAGGGGGTACCACGAGCAGTACTTC.

The CDR3 region is CSARDGHGYEQYF. Written as DNA, the CDR3 is TGCAGTGCTAGAGACGGCCACGGGTACGAGCAGTACTTC. The chain combines TRBV20-1 with TRBJ2-7; D is uncertain. Germline CDR1 reads DFQATT; CDR2 reads SNEGSKA (reference sequence). V lost 0 bases and J 4 bases, leaving 10 bases between the germline ends. This CDR3 contains 13 residues.

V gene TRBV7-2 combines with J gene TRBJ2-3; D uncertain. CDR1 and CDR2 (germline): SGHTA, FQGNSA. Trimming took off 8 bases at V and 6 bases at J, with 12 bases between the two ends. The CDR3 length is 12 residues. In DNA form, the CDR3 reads TGTGCCAGCGGGTGGGCTTCGGATACGCAGTATTTT. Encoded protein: CASGWASDTQYF. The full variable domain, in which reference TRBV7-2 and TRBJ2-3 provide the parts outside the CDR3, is GAGVSQSPSNKVTEKGKDVELRCDPISGHTALYWYRQSLGQGLEFLIYFQGNSAPDKSGLPSDRFSAERTGGSVSTLTIQRTQQEDSAVYLCASGWASDTQYFGPGTRLTVL.

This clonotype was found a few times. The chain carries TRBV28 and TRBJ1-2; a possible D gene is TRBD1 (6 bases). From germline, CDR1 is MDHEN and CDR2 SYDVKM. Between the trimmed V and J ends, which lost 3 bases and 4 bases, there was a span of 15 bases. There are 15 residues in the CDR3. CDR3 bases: TGTGCCAGCAGTTTGGACAACAGGGAAAGCTATGGCTACACCTTC. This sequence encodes CASSLDNRESYGYTF.

CDR3 nucleotide sequence: TGTGCCAGCAGTGATCGCGGGAGGGCTGGAAACATTCAGTACTTC. Its translation is CASSDRGRAGNIQYF. The V call is TRBV6-1, the J call TRBJ2-4; 9 nucleotides align to TRBD2. The CDR3 sequence is 15 residues long. Looked up from germline, CDR1 is MNHNS and CDR2 is SASEGT. Trimming took 3 bases from V and 6 from J; bases not matched to a gene: 6.

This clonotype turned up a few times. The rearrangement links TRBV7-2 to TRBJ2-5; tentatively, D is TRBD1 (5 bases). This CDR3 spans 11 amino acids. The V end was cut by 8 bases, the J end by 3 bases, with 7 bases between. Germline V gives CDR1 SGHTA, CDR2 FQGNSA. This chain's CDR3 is CASRQKETQYF. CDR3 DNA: TGTGCCAGCCGACAGAAAGAGACCCAGTACTTC.

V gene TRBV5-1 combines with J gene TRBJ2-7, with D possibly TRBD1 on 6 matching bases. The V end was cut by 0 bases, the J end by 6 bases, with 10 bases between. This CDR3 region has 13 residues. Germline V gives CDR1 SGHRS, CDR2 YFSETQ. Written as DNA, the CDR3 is TGCGCCAGCAGCTTGGCCCAGGGGACCGAGCAGTACTTC. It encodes CASSLAQGTEQYF.

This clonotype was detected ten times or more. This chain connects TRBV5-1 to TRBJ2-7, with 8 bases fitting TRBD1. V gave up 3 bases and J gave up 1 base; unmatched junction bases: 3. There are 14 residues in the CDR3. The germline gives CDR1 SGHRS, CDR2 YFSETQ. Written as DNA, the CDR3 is TGCGCCAGCAGCTGGACAGGGCCTTCCTACGAGCAGTACTTC. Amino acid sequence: CASSWTGPSYEQYF. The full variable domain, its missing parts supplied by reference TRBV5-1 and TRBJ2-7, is KAGVTQTPRYLIKTRGQQVTLSCSPISGHRSVSWYQQTPGQGLQFLFEYFSETQRNKGNFPGRFSGRQFSNSRSEMNVSTLELGDSALYLCASSWTGPSYEQYFGPGTRLTVT.

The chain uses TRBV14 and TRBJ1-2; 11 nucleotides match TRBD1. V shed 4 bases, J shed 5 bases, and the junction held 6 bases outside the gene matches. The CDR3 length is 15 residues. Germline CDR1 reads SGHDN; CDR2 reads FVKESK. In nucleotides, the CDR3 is TGTGCCAGCAGCCGCGGACAGGGGGCTCTGTATGGCTACACCTTC. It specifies CASSRGQGALYGYTF.

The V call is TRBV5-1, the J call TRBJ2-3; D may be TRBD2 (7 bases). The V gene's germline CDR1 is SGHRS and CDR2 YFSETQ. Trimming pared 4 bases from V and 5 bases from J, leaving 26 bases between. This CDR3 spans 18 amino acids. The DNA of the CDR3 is TGCGCCAGCAGCCTTGGGAACCTGATAGGGGGGGATCGAGATACGCAGTATTTT. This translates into CASSLGNLIGGDRDTQYF.

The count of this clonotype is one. CDR3 sequence (DNA): TGTGCCAGCAGCTCCTCGCCCGGGACAGGGCGCAATGAGCAGTTCTTC. Encoded protein: CASSSSPGTGRNEQFF. The chain joins TRBV9 to TRBJ2-1; TRBD1 agrees at 9 bases. V lost 4 bases, J lost 6 bases, and 11 bases stayed unmatched. From germline, CDR1 is SGDLS and CDR2 YYNGEE. The CDR3 has 16 amino acids.

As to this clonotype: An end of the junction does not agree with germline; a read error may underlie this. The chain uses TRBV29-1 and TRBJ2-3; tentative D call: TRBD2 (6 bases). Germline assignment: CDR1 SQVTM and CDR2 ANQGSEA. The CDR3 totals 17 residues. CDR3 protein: CNVVLAAVVFSPDTQYF. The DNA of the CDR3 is TGCAACGTTGTATTAGCGGCAGTTGTTTTTTCCCCAGATACGCAGTATTTT.

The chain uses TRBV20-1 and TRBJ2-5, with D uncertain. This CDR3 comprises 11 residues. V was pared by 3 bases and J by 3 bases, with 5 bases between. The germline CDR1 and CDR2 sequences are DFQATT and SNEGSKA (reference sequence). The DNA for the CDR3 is TGCAGTGCTAGGGTGGAAGAGACCCAGTACTTC. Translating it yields CSARVEETQYF.

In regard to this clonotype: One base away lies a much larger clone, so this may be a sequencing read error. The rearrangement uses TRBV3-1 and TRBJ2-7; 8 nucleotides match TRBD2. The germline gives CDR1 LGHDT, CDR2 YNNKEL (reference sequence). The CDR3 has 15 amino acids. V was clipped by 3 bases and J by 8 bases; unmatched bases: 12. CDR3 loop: CASSHSGLATHKQYF. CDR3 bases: TGTGCCAGCAGCCATTCAGGACTAGCTACCCACAAGCAGTACTTC.

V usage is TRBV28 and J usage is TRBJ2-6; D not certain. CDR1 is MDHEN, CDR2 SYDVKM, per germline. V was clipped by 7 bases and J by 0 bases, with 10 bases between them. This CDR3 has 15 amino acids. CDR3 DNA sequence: TGTGCCAGCATGACATCTAACTCTGGGGCCAACGTCCTGACTTTC. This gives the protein CASMTSNSGANVLTF.